This TCR beta chain was retrieved from a study of T cells in Graves' hyperthyroidism and ophthalmopathy. Study-wide findings and caveats: The model anticipated ophthalmopathy a median about 7.1 months pre-onset. Within blood appeared most thyroid clonotypes that had expanded above 0.001.

The sample holds many counts of this clonotype. What it binds is not known. Trimming took off 2 bases at V and 5 bases at J, with 19 bases between the two ends. Germline assignment: CDR1 LNHDA and CDR2 SQIVND (reference sequence). The CDR3 is 17 amino acids. It was RNA transcripts that yielded the amplified TCR beta CDR3 regions. The study used the HTBI primer set for a first-round RT-PCR of the TCR CDR3. A single record per CDR3 protein comes from TCRdb applying MiXCR to the multiplex PCR reads. The sample contains a few hundred thousand distinct CDR3 sequences, approximately 15% of which appear only once.

The receptor was derived from a woman aged 18-30 years with Graves' hyperthyroidism. V usage is TRBV19 and J usage is TRBJ2-1; a weak D match, TRBD2 (7 bases). The sequencing sample was made of blood. CDR3: CASSIQAGQVSNNEQFF. In DNA, the CDR3 is TGTGCCAGTAGTATACAAGCGGGACAAGTCTCAAACAATGAGCAGTTCTTC.